Below, 13 T cell receptor beta chains from the same sample are listed, as sequenced in a study of early T cells in non-severe SARS-CoV-2 infection. TCRdb fed the 5' RACE reads into MiXCR, producing one record per CDR3 protein. The top ten hold just over 6.5% of the sample, which has 80,000 to 95,000 distinct CDR3 sequences, around an eighth seen once. Input material: whole blood. The receptors were gathered from an adult who was a healthcare worker with PCR-confirmed SARS-CoV-2 infection or an uninfected control (not recorded which).

The chain employs TRBV6-6 and TRBJ2-3; the match to TRBD2 covers 11 bases. CDR1 and CDR2 from the germline V gene are MNHNY and SVGAGI (reference sequence). The V segment lost 5 bases and the J segment 2 bases; nucleotides outside the gene matches: 9. The CDR3 covers 17 residues. As DNA, the CDR3 is TGTGCCAGCAGTCTCGGTAGTAGCGGGAGGGCCACAGATACGCAGTATTTT. Translation gives CASSLGSSGRATDTQYF.

V is TRBV7-2 and J is TRBJ2-3, with D maybe TRBD1 (5 bases). This CDR3 is built from 14 residues. Germline values: CDR1 SGHTA, CDR2 FQGNSA. The V gene lost 5 bases and the J gene lost 2 bases, with 11 bases spanning the gap. The CDR3 is CASSQRQHTDTQYF. DNA for the CDR3: TGTGCCAGCAGCCAAAGACAGCACACAGATACGCAGTATTTT. Drawing the rest from reference TRBV7-2 and TRBJ2-3, the complete variable domain is GAGVSQSPSNKVTEKGKDVELRCDPISGHTALYWYRQSLGQGLEFLIYFQGNSAPDKSGLPSDRFSAERTGGSVSTLTIQRTQQEDSAVYLCASSQRQHTDTQYFGPGTRLTVL.

As concerns this clonotype: The CDR3 does not end in the conserved phenylalanine or tryptophan, so this is likely a read error. DNA of the CDR3: TGCAGTGCTGAGGGGGCTCGTTCAACCGGGGAGCTGTTTATT. This gives the protein CSAEGARSTGELFI. The chain carries TRBV20-1 and TRBJ2-2, with TRBD1 matching over 7 bases. J was trimmed by 5 bases and V by 5 bases; bases with no gene match: 8. The CDR3 covers 14 residues. The germline V gene encodes CDR1 DFQATT and CDR2 SNEGSKA (reference sequence).

This chain uses TRBV7-9 with TRBJ1-5; D might be TRBD1 (5 bases). Germline V gene lookup returns CDR1 SEHNR and CDR2 FQNEAQ (reference sequence). The CDR3 spans 14 residues. V dropped 5 bases and J dropped 6 bases, with 14 bases sitting between them. The CDR3 DNA sequence: TGTGCCAGCAGCCCTGGGGCTACAACTCAGCCCCAGCATTTT. Encoded protein: CASSPGATTQPQHF.

The chain uses TRBV10-3 and TRBJ2-3, with TRBD2 as a possible D gene (5 bases). This CDR3 contains 15 residues. V lost 0 bases, J lost 2 bases, and 9 bases lay in between. Germline lookup yields CDR1 ENHRY and CDR2 SYGVKD. The CDR3 DNA follows: TGTGCCATCAGTGAGTCGAGAGGGTCCACAGATACGCAGTATTTT. Protein: CAISESRGSTDTQYF.

This clonotype came up a few times. The DNA is left out, because the CDR3 cannot be placed on it with certainty; the CDR3 is given as TCRdb lists it. The chain links TRBV7-5 to TRBJ2-1; the DNA was not used to check the table's D call, TRBD2. TRBV7-5 is flagged as a pseudogene. Counting both end residues, the CDR3 totals 17 amino acids. The CDR3 reads CISVPEPGLAGELKQFF.

This clonotype occurred a few times. The chain employs TRBV24-1 and TRBJ2-1; D not resolved. There are 14 residues in the CDR3. Germline V gene data show CDR1 as KGHDR and CDR2 as SFDVKD. Trimming removed 0 bases from V and 3 bases from J, with 5 bases in between. The CDR3, as DNA: TGTGCCACCAGTGATTTGGGGGACTACAATGAGCAGTTCTTC. Its protein is CATSDLGDYNEQFF.

The gene calls are TRBV20-1 and TRBJ2-1, with 8 bases fitting TRBD2. CDR3 size: 15 residues. Trimming cost V 0 bases and J 7 bases; bases outside gene matches: 8. Germline V gene data show CDR1 as DFQATT and CDR2 as SNEGSKA (reference sequence). CDR3 DNA sequence: TGCAGTGCTAGAGACCCAAGCGGGACTAGTAATGAGCAGTTCTTC. Translation gives CSARDPSGTSNEQFF.

V usage is TRBV7-8 and J usage is TRBJ2-7, with 12 bases identical to TRBD2. This CDR3 has 18 residues. Germline lookup yields CDR1 SGHVS and CDR2 FQNEAQ. Trimming removed 0 bases from V and 2 bases from J; junction bases left unmatched: 8. CDR3 region: CASSLALAGGLITYEQYF. In DNA form, the CDR3 reads TGTGCCAGCAGCTTAGCCCTAGCGGGAGGGCTCATTACCTACGAGCAGTACTTC. The entire variable domain, with the rest obtained from reference TRBV7-8 and TRBJ2-7, is as follows: GAGVSQSPRYKVAKRGQDVALRCDPISGHVSLFWYQQALGQGPEFLTYFQNEAQLDKSGLPSDRFFAERPEGSVSTLKIQRTQQEDSAVYLCASSLALAGGLITYEQYFGPGTRLTVT.

This clonotype was seen a handful of times. This rearrangement joins TRBV20-1 to TRBJ2-1; D perhaps matches TRBD2 (5 bases). CDR3 size: 19 residues. The germline V gene encodes CDR1 DFQATT and CDR2 SNEGSKA (reference sequence). The V end lost 6 bases, the J end lost 7 bases, and 34 bases lay between the germline ends. CDR3 region: CSASVRAQRTVTFRNEQFF. The CDR3 coding sequence is TGCAGTGCCAGCGTGCGGGCCCAGAGGACGGTGACATTTAGGAATGAGCAGTTCTTC.

This clonotype was seen at least ten times. The V call is TRBV5-1, the J call TRBJ2-7; 12 bases align to TRBD2. Germline V gene lookup returns CDR1 SGHRS and CDR2 YFSETQ. Losses at the gene ends were 3 bases for V and 3 bases for J; bases not matched to a gene: 1. The CDR3 consists of 14 residues. CDR3 in DNA: TGCGCCAGCAGCTCGACTAGCGGGAGCTACGAGCAGTACTTC. Protein product: CASSSTSGSYEQYF.

This clonotype was counted ten times or more. The chain combines TRBV6-5 with TRBJ2-7; tentatively, D is TRBD1 or TRBD2 (5 bases each). Germline V gene data show CDR1 as MNHEY and CDR2 as SVGAGI. V was pared by 5 bases and J by 5 bases, with 7 bases between. The CDR3 contains 11 residues. The CDR3 is CASSRGDEQYF. The CDR3 bases are TGTGCCAGCAGTCGAGGGGACGAGCAGTACTTC.

On this clonotype: Being one base from a much bigger clone, this may be a read error. Here the CDR3 omits its conserved ending phenylalanine or tryptophan, so a read error is the likely source. The chain is built from TRBV7-7 and TRBJ2-1; maybe TRBD1 (6 bases). From germline, CDR1 is SSHAT and CDR2 FNYEAQ (reference sequence). This CDR3 is built from 14 residues. The CDR3 loop reads CASSLEGVNNEQFL. CDR3 DNA sequence: TGTGCTAGCAGCTTAGAGGGGGTGAACAATGAGCAGTTCCTC.